The 19 T cell receptor beta chains presented below share a single source sample, sequenced in a study of CD4+ T cells in melanoma. Generated by immunoSEQ multiplex PCR, the TCRdb table keeps only in-frame clones and is missing some. Found here are about 11,000 clones, 66% of them singletons; the top ten hold approximately 8.4%. The sequencing input was cells from a culture (not recorded whether cultured in vitro). These receptors came from a human donor with melanoma.

The chain couples TRBV5-4 to TRBJ2-2; D call uncertain. CDR1 SGHNT and CDR2 YYREEE come from the germline V gene (reference sequence). V shed 0 bases and J shed 0 bases, with 6 bases lying between them. This CDR3 is built from 15 residues. CDR3 coding DNA: TGTGCCAGCAGCTTGGAGGGCCCGAACACCGGGGAGCTGTTTTTT. It specifies CASSLEGPNTGELFF.

The chain recombines TRBV27 with TRBJ1-4, with D unresolved. CDR1 and CDR2 from the germline V gene are MNHEY and SMNVEV (reference sequence). This CDR3 comprises 14 residues. V shed 3 bases and J shed 7 bases, with 12 bases lying between them. The CDR3: CASSFSVLGEKLFF. The DNA for the CDR3 is TGTGCCAGCAGTTTCTCGGTGCTTGGTGAAAAACTGTTTTTT. Full variable domain (remainder filled in from reference TRBV27 and TRBJ1-4): EAQVTQNPRYLITVTGKKLTVTCSQNMNHEYMSWYRQDPGLGLRQIYYSMNVEVTDKGDVPEGYKVSRKEKRNFPLILESPSPNQTSLYFCASSFSVLGEKLFFGSGTQLSVL.

The genes are TRBV5-5 and TRBJ1-2, with 7 bases identical to TRBD1. Germline CDR1 and CDR2: SGHKS and YYEKEE (reference sequence). The CDR3 is 15 residues long. The J segment lost 6 bases and the V segment lost 4 bases, leaving 12 bases of the junction unmatched. This CDR3 reads CASSPVRQGVHGYTF. DNA of the CDR3: TGTGCCAGCAGCCCCGTTCGACAGGGAGTCCATGGCTACACCTTC.

The chain has TRBV28 and TRBJ1-2, with 8 bases lining up with TRBD1. The CDR3 covers 13 residues. Germline V CDR1 and CDR2: MDHEN, SYDVKM. Trimming cost V 6 bases and J 4 bases; bases outside gene matches: 4. The CDR3 loop is CASRIDRGYGYTF. The CDR3 region has the DNA TGTGCCAGCAGAATTGACAGGGGCTATGGCTACACCTTC.

The rearrangement joins TRBV7-6 to TRBJ2-6; 7 positions agree with TRBD1. Germline values: CDR1 SGHVS, CDR2 FNYEAQ. The ends lost 3 bases at V and 0 bases at J; junction bases unmatched: 8. The CDR3 spans 18 residues. In DNA form, the CDR3 reads TGTGCCAGCAGCTTGAGACAGGGTCCAGCCTCTGGGGCCAACGTCCTGACTTTC. Protein sequence: CASSLRQGPASGANVLTF.

J is TRBJ2-5 and V is TRBV5-1; D may correspond to TRBD1 or TRBD2 (5 bases each). CDR3 size: 17 residues. Germline lookup yields CDR1 SGHRS and CDR2 YFSETQ. V was clipped by 4 bases and J by 1 base, with 20 bases between them. The chain's CDR3 is CASSAGTDAALQETQYF. Here the CDR3 DNA reads TGCGCCAGCAGCGCCGGGACGGACGCCGCACTCCAAGAGACCCAGTACTTC.

V usage is TRBV7-2 and J usage is TRBJ2-1; D might be TRBD2 (6 bases). CDR1 is SGHTA, CDR2 FQGNSA, per germline. This CDR3 contains 15 residues. V was cut by 5 bases and J by 5 bases, with 16 bases left in between. CDR3 protein: CASSPRLGGNNEQFF. The CDR3 coding sequence is TGTGCCAGCAGCCCAAGACTTGGGGGGAACAATGAGCAGTTCTTC.

The V gene is TRBV5-1, the J gene TRBJ2-7; maybe TRBD1 (5 bases). In germline, CDR1 is SGHRS, CDR2 YFSETQ. V lost 1 base to trimming and J lost 3 bases, with 14 bases between them. The CDR3 is made up of 15 amino acids. In DNA, the CDR3 is TGCGCCAGCAGCTTGACGCAGGGTTTTTTCTACGAGCAGTACTTC. The encoded protein is CASSLTQGFFYEQYF.

The rearrangement uses TRBV30 and TRBJ1-5; 8 bases fit TRBD1. With V trimmed by 3 bases and J by 9 bases, 7 bases remained unmatched. The CDR3 has 13 amino acids. The germline CDR1 and CDR2 sequences are GTSNPN and SVGIG (reference sequence). This chain's CDR3 is CAWSRGLSRPQHF. In DNA, the CDR3 is TGTGCCTGGAGCAGGGGGCTCTCCCGGCCCCAGCATTTT.

The chain uses TRBV6-1 and TRBJ1-1, with D unresolved. V lost 7 bases to trimming and J lost 12 bases, with 21 bases between them. The germline CDR1 and CDR2 sequences are MNHNS and SASEGT. This CDR3 contains 13 residues. The CDR3 spells CASKGNWETNPFF. DNA of the CDR3: TGTGCCAGCAAAGGCAACTGGGAGACCAATCCTTTCTTT.

The rearrangement uses TRBV6-1 and TRBJ1-2, with D perhaps matching TRBD1 (6 bases). Germline loops: CDR1 MNHNS, CDR2 SASEGT. The germline V and J ends were trimmed by 3 bases and 4 bases, with 15 bases remaining between them. The CDR3 totals 15 residues. CDR3 region: CASSDFSGTSYGYTF. The CDR3 region has the DNA TGTGCCAGCAGTGATTTCTCCGGGACAAGCTATGGCTACACCTTC.

The chain links TRBV12-5 to TRBJ2-4; unclear D gene. Looked up from germline, CDR1 is LGHNT and CDR2 is FRNRAP. CDR3 size: 16 residues. V lost 1 base and J lost 3, with 13 bases in between. The chain's CDR3 is CASGLAPIQDKNIQYF. The CDR3 nucleotides are TGTGCTAGTGGTTTGGCCCCTATTCAGGACAAAAACATTCAGTACTTC. Complete variable domain (other parts from reference TRBV12-5 and TRBJ2-4): DARVTQTPRHKVTEMGQEVTMRCQPILGHNTVFWYRQTMMQGLELLAYFRNRAPLDDSGMPKDRFSAEMPDATLATLKIQPSEPRDSAVYFCASGLAPIQDKNIQYFGAGTRLSVL.

Comment on this clone: A junction end diverges from the germline sequence, so it may reflect a read error. V gene TRBV2 combines with J gene TRBJ1-2; D remains unclear. The germline CDR1 and CDR2 sequences are SNHLY and FYNNEI. The CDR3 consists of 13 residues. For the CDR3, the DNA is TGTGCCAGCACGAGTGAAGGCGTTACGTTTCCCCTATTC. This encodes CASTSEGVTFPLF.

The rearrangement links TRBV6-5 to TRBJ1-3; perhaps TRBD1 as D (6 bases). The CDR3 totals 16 residues. Trimming removed 0 bases at V and 5 bases at J, with 14 bases between. Germline CDR1 reads MNHEY; CDR2 reads SVGAGI. CDR3 in amino acids: CASSYSAGEARNTIYF. DNA for the CDR3: TGTGCCAGCAGTTACTCGGCAGGGGAGGCACGAAACACCATATATTTT.

The rearrangement links TRBV2 to TRBJ1-3; TRBD1 matches 7 bases. CDR3 length: 14 amino acids. V lost 6 bases and J lost 1; bases outside the gene matches: 3. In germline, CDR1 is SNHLY, CDR2 FYNNEI. CDR3 region: CASRRGQSGNTIYF. The CDR3 DNA reads as TGTGCCAGCAGAAGGGGGCAATCTGGAAACACCATATATTTT.

The chain has TRBV5-1 and TRBJ2-2; 7 nucleotides line up with TRBD1. The germline gives CDR1 SGHRS, CDR2 YFSETQ. This CDR3 has 15 residues. V trimming: 4 bases; J trimming: 5 bases; junction bases outside the gene matches: 8. CDR3 coding DNA: TGCGCCAGCAGCCAAGACAGGGCCGGGACCGGGGAGCTGTTTTTT. It encodes CASSQDRAGTGELFF.

This sequence joins TRBV6-5 and TRBJ1-1, with D tentatively TRBD1 (6 bases). The V and J ends lost 6 bases and 10 bases respectively, with 21 bases between them. In germline, CDR1 is MNHEY, CDR2 SVGAGI. The CDR3 length is 14 residues. The CDR3 sequence is CASRAQQGGMGAFF. CDR3 DNA: TGTGCCAGCAGGGCCCAACAGGGCGGGATGGGAGCTTTCTTT.

This chain connects TRBV5-4 to TRBJ2-5; D ambiguous. Trimming removed 4 bases from V and 5 bases from J, with 9 bases in between. The CDR3 is 12 residues long. Germline V gene sequence: CDR1 SGHNT, CDR2 YYREEE (reference sequence). The CDR3 DNA reads TGTGCCAGCAGCAACTTCCCGGAGACCCAGTACTTC. This encodes CASSNFPETQYF.

The chain couples TRBV6-5 to TRBJ1-1, with D uncertain. The CDR3 has 14 amino acids. The V end lost 6 bases, the J end lost 1 base, and 12 bases lay between the germline ends. Germline V CDR1 and CDR2: MNHEY, SVGAGI. The CDR3 is CASRNRGENTEAFF. The CDR3 coding sequence is TGTGCCAGCAGGAATCGTGGGGAGAACACTGAAGCTTTCTTT.